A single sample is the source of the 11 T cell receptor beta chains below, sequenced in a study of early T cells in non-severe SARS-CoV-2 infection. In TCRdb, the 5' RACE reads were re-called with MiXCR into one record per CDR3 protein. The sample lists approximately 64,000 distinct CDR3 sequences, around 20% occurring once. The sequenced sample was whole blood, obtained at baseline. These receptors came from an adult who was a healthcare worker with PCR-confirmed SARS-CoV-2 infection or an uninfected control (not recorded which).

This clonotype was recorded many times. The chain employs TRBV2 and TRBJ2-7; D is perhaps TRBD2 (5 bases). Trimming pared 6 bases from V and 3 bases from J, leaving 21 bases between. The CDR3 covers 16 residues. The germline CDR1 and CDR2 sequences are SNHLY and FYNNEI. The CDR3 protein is CASSEGIFRSYYEQYF. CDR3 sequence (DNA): TGTGCCAGCAGCGAGGGTATTTTCAGGTCGTACTACGAGCAGTACTTC. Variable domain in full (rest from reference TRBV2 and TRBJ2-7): EPEVTQTPSHQVTQMGQEVILRCVPISNHLYFYWYRQILGQKVEFLVSFYNNEISEKSEIFDDQFSVERPDGSNFTLKIRSTKLEDSAMYFCASSEGIFRSYYEQYFGPGTRLTVT.

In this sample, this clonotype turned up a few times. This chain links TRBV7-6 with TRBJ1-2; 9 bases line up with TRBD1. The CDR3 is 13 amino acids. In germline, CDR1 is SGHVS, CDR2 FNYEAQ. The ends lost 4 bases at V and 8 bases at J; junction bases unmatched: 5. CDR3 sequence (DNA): TGTGCCAGCAGCTCACAGGGGGCGCGAGGCTACACCTTC. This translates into CASSSQGARGYTF.

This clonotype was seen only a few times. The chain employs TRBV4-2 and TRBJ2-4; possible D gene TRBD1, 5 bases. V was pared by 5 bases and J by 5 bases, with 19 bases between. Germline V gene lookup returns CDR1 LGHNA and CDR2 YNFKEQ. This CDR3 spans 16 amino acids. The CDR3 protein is CASSATGYDSQNIQYF. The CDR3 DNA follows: TGTGCCAGCAGCGCCACAGGATACGACAGCCAAAACATTCAGTACTTC.

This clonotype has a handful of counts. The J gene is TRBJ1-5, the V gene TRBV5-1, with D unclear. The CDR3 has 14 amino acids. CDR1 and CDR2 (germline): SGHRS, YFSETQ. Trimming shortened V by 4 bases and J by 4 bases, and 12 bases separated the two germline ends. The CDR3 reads CASSAGSLNQPQHF. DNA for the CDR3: TGCGCCAGCAGCGCCGGGTCCCTAAATCAGCCCCAGCATTTT.

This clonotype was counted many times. This CDR3 is CASSTTVDSNGYTF. Written as DNA, the CDR3 is TGTGCCAGCAGCACGACGGTCGACAGTAATGGCTACACCTTC. This chain links TRBV7-9 with TRBJ1-2; D is possibly TRBD1 (5 bases). Trimming left V 5 bases short and J 6 bases short, with 16 bases between. The CDR3 is 14 amino acids. Germline values: CDR1 SEHNR, CDR2 FQNEAQ (reference sequence).

The CDR3 here is CAISGQGRGTDTQYF. The CDR3 DNA sequence: TGTGCCATCAGTGGACAGGGACGGGGCACAGATACGCAGTATTTT. The rearrangement uses TRBV10-3 and TRBJ2-3; 7 nucleotides line up with TRBD1. Germline CDR1 reads ENHRY; CDR2 reads SYGVKD. With V trimmed by 4 bases and J by 1 base, 5 bases remained unmatched. CDR3 length: 15 amino acids.

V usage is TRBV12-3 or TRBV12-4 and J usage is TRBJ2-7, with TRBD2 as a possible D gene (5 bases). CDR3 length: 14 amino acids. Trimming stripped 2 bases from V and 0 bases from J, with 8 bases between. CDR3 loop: CASSLLASSYEQYF. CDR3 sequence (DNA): TGTGCCAGCAGTTTACTAGCTAGCTCCTACGAGCAGTACTTC.

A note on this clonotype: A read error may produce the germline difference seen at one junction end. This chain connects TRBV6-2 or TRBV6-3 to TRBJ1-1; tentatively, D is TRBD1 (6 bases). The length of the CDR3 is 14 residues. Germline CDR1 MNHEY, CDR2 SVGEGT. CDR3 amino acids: CASSNYRDGTEAFF. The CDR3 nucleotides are TGTGCCAGCAGTAACTACAGGGATGGCACTGAAGCCTTCTTT.

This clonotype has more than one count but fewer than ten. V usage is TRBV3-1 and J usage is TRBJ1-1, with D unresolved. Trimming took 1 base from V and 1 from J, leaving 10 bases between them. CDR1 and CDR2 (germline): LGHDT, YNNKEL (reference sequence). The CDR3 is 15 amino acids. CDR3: CASSQAFSQNTEAFF. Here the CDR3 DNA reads TGTGCCAGCAGCCAAGCGTTCAGTCAGAACACTGAAGCTTTCTTT.

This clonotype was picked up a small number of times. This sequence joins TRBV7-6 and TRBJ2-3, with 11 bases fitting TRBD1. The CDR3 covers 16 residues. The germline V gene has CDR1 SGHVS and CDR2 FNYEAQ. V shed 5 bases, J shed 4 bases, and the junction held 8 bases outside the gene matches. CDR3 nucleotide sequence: TGTGCCAGCAGCCCAGCCGGGACAGGGGGGTCAGATACGCAGTATTTT. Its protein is CASSPAGTGGSDTQYF.

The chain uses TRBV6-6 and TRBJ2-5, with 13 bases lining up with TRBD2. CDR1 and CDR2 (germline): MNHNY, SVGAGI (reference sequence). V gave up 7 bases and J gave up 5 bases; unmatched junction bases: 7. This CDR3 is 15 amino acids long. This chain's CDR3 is CASITSGGAPETQYF. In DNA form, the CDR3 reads TGTGCCAGCATTACTAGCGGGGGGGCTCCGGAGACCCAGTACTTC.